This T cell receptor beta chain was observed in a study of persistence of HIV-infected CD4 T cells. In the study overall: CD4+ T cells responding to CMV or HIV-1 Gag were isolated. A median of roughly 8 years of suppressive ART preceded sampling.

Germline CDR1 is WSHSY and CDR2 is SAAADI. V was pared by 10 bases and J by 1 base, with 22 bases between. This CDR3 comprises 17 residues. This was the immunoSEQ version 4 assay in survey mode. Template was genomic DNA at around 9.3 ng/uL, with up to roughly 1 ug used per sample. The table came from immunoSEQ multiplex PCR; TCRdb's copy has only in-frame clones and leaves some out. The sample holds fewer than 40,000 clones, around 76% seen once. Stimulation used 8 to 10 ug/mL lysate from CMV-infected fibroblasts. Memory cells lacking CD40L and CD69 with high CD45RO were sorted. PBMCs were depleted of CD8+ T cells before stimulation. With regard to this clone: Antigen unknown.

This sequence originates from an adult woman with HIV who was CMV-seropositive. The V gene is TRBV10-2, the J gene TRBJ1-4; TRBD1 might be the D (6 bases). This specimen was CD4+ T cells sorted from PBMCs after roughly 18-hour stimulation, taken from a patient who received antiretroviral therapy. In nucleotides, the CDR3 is TGCGCCACACCCCTTTGGGGGCAGGGAGAAACTAATGAAAAACTGTTTTTT. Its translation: CATPLWGQGETNEKLFF.